Listed below are T cell receptor beta chains from one sample, sequenced in a study of shared clonotypes between healthy human individuals. Repertoires were generated with immunoSEQ multiplex PCR, while TCRdb's copy carries only in-frame clones and drops some. This sample yields under 850,000 clones, of which more than 85% are seen a single time; less than 25% belongs to the top ten. Sequences were obtained from naive CD8+ T cells sorted from blood. The receptors here all came from a man aged 30-40 years in good health. CDR3s include the opening cysteine and the closing phenylalanine or tryptophan. Each record gives: J gene, D gene, clone size, V gene, CDR3 DNA, CDR3 protein. A D gene is named only where the DNA matches it firmly. Expanded clones are given a class, and other clones once, few, many or no size at all.

J: TRBJ2-7; D: TRBD1; size: -; V: TRBV5-4; DNA: TGTGCCAGCAGCTCCGGACAGGGGAACTCCTACGAGCAGTACTTC; CDR3: CASSSGQGNSYEQYF
J: TRBJ2-5; D: -; size: -; V: TRBV5-6; DNA: TGTGCCAGCAGCCTAGAACCTTCCAGGGAAGAGACCCAGTACTTC; CDR3: CASSLEPSREETQYF
J: TRBJ2-7; D: -; size: -; V: TRBV27; DNA: TGTGCCAGCAGTTTGAGGGGATACTCCTACGAGCAGTACTTC; CDR3: CASSLRGYSYEQYF
J: TRBJ1-4; D: -; size: -; V: TRBV28; DNA: TGTGCCAGCAGTTTAGCTGGGTATGATGAAAAACTGTTTTTT; CDR3: CASSLAGYDEKLFF
J: TRBJ2-7; D: -; size: -; V: TRBV5-4; DNA: TGTGCCATCGGGATCCCACGGGACGAGCAGTACTTC; CDR3: CAIGIPRDEQYF
J: TRBJ2-1; D: -; size: -; V: TRBV9; DNA: TGTGCCAGCAGCGGAGGAGAAAATGAGCAGTTCTTC; CDR3: CASSGGENEQFF
J: TRBJ2-2; D: -; size: -; V: TRBV4-3; DNA: TGCGCCAGCAGCCAATCCTTGGTAGCGGAAATTTCGGGACCCGGGGAGCTGTTTTTT; CDR3: CASSQSLVAEISGPGELFF
J: TRBJ2-3; D: TRBD2; size: -; V: TRBV4-3; DNA: TGCGCCAGCAGCCAGCGGGAGGGAGTAGGAGATACGCAGTATTTT; CDR3: CASSQREGVGDTQYF
J: TRBJ2-2; D: -; size: -; V: TRBV28; DNA: TGTGCCAGCAGTCCCCTCCCGAGCAGGAACACCGGGGAGCTGTTTTTT; CDR3: CASSPLPSRNTGELFF
J: TRBJ2-2; D: -; size: -; V: TRBV28; DNA: TGTGCCAGCAGTTTTCGATTAGCCGGGGAGCTGTTTTTT; CDR3: CASSFRLAGELFF
J: TRBJ2-1; D: TRBD2; size: -; V: TRBV6-5; DNA: TGTGCCAGCAGTTGGCGGGAGGGTTACAATGAGCAGTTCTTC; CDR3: CASSWREGYNEQFF
J: TRBJ1-5; D: -; size: few; V: TRBV27; DNA: TGTGCCAGCAGTCGTATCGGGGGTGGTCAGCCCCAGCATTTT; CDR3: CASSRIGGGQPQHF
J: TRBJ2-7; D: -; size: -; V: TRBV4-3; DNA: TGCGCCAGCAGCCAAACACCGAACGAGCAGTACTTC; CDR3: CASSQTPNEQYF
J: TRBJ2-5; D: TRBD2; size: -; V: TRBV11-3; DNA: TGTGCCAGCAGCCCGAGGGGGACTAGCGAGGTACAAGAGACCCAGTACTTC; CDR3: CASSPRGTSEVQETQYF
J: TRBJ2-7; D: TRBD2; size: -; V: TRBV28; DNA: TGTGCCAGTACCCGACTAGCGGGAGACGAGCAGTACTTC; CDR3: CASTRLAGDEQYF
J: TRBJ2-7; D: -; size: -; V: TRBV5-8; DNA: TGTGCCAGCAGCTTGGCCATCGGAATTAAAGCCTACGAGCAGTACTTC; CDR3: CASSLAIGIKAYEQYF
J: TRBJ1-5; D: -; size: -; V: TRBV27; DNA: TGTGCCAGCAGTTTAGGTTTATGGCGTCTAGGGGGTGAGAATCAGCCCCAGCATTTT; CDR3: CASSLGLWRLGGENQPQHF
J: TRBJ2-1; D: TRBD2; size: -; V: TRBV5-1; DNA: TGCGCCAGCAGCTCGGGACCTAGCGGGAGATCCCTCTACAATGAGCAGTTCTTC; CDR3: CASSSGPSGRSLYNEQFF
J: TRBJ2-7; D: TRBD1; size: -; V: TRBV13; DNA: TGTGCCAGCAGCTTCGGGACAGCCTTCTACGAGCAGTACTTC; CDR3: CASSFGTAFYEQYF